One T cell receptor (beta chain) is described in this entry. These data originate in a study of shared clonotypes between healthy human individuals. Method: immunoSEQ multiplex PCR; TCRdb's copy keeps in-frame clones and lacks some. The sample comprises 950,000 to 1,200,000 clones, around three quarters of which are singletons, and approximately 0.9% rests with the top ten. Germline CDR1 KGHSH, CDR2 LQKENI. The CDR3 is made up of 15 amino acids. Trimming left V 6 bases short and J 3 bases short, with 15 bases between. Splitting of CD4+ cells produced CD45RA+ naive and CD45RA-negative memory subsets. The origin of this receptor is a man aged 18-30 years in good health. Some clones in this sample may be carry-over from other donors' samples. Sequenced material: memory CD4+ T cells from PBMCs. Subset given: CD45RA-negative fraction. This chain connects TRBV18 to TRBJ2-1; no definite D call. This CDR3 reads CASSPSPHIYNEQFF. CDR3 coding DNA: TGTGCCAGCTCCCCCTCACCTCACATCTACAATGAGCAGTTCTTC.